A selection of T cell receptor beta chains follows, all from one sample in a study of blood T cells in healthy people across ages. Each CDR3 protein is one row after TCRdb ran MiXCR on the 5' RACE reads. The top ten hold around a fifth of the sample, which has 700,000 or so distinct CDR3 sequences, approximately 21% seen once. Sequencing was performed on blood. These TCRs come from a man aged 70 or older in good health. Each CDR3 is given with its conserved first and last residue. Each record gives: clone size, V gene, D gene, J gene, CDR3 DNA, CDR3 protein. A D gene is named only where the DNA matches it firmly. Some rows mark clone size as missing; the rest say once, few, many or name a class of expanded clone.

clone_size: few
v_call: TRBV28
d_call: TRBD1
j_call: TRBJ2-2
cdr3_nt: TGTGCCAGCAGTGCCTGGACAGGGGGGGCCACCGGGGAGCTGTTTTTT
cdr3_aa: CASSAWTGGATGELFF

clone_size: few
v_call: TRBV4-3
d_call: -
j_call: TRBJ2-3
cdr3_nt: TGCGCCAGCAGCCAAGATAGGCGGGTTGGGGATACGCAGTATTTT
cdr3_aa: CASSQDRRVGDTQYF

clone_size: few
v_call: TRBV20-1
d_call: TRBD2
j_call: TRBJ2-1
cdr3_nt: TGCAGTGCACCGACTAGCGGGGGCGGTTTCTACAATGAGCAGTTCTTC
cdr3_aa: CSAPTSGGGFYNEQFF

clone_size: -
v_call: TRBV20-1
d_call: -
j_call: TRBJ2-3
cdr3_nt: TGCAGTGCCCATAGGGGGACCCCATCGGCAGATACGCAGTATTTT
cdr3_aa: CSAHRGTPSADTQYF

clone_size: -
v_call: TRBV5-1
d_call: -
j_call: TRBJ2-5
cdr3_nt: TGCGCCAGCAGCAGGGGCCACAGGGATCAAGAGACCCAGTACTTC
cdr3_aa: CASSRGHRDQETQYF

clone_size: few
v_call: TRBV5-1
d_call: -
j_call: TRBJ1-1
cdr3_nt: TGCGCCAGCAGCTTGATGACCCCCATGAACACTGAAGCTTTCTTT
cdr3_aa: CASSLMTPMNTEAFF

clone_size: -
v_call: TRBV7-6
d_call: -
j_call: TRBJ1-5
cdr3_nt: TGTGCCAGCAGCTTAGAGGCACTGAATAGCAATCAGCCCCAGCATTTT
cdr3_aa: CASSLEALNSNQPQHF

clone_size: once
v_call: TRBV5-1
d_call: -
j_call: TRBJ2-2
cdr3_nt: TGCGCCAGCAGCTTGGCGGGTCTAGCGAATTCGAACACCGGGGAGCTGTTTTTT
cdr3_aa: CASSLAGLANSNTGELFF

clone_size: -
v_call: TRBV7-9
d_call: TRBD1
j_call: TRBJ1-1
cdr3_nt: TGTGCCAGCAGCTCAGGACAGGGAAGGGGCACTGAAGCTTTCTTT
cdr3_aa: CASSSGQGRGTEAFF

clone_size: once
v_call: TRBV5-1
d_call: -
j_call: TRBJ1-6
cdr3_nt: TGCGCCAGCCGGGGGGGGAATAATTCACCCCTCCACTTT
cdr3_aa: CASRGGNNSPLHF

clone_size: -
v_call: TRBV7-2
d_call: -
j_call: TRBJ1-3
cdr3_nt: TGTGCCAGCAGCCGCTTAGGACTAGGCACCATATATTTT
cdr3_aa: CASSRLGLGTIYF

clone_size: few
v_call: TRBV5-1
d_call: -
j_call: TRBJ1-1
cdr3_nt: TGCGCCAGCAGCTTACCACAGGGTAGGGAAGCTTTCTTT
cdr3_aa: CASSLPQGREAFF

clone_size: many
v_call: TRBV5-1
d_call: -
j_call: TRBJ1-1
cdr3_nt: TGCGCCAGCATGGGGGGAAGTCCTGAAGCTTTCTTT
cdr3_aa: CASMGGSPEAFF

clone_size: few
v_call: TRBV18
d_call: -
j_call: TRBJ1-3
cdr3_nt: TGTGCCAGCTCGCCTAACAGGGCCTCTGGAAACACCATATATTTT
cdr3_aa: CASSPNRASGNTIYF

clone_size: -
v_call: TRBV24-1
d_call: -
j_call: TRBJ2-1
cdr3_nt: TGTGCCACCAGTGATCGGGTGTTAGGCAATGAGCAGTTCTTC
cdr3_aa: CATSDRVLGNEQFF

clone_size: -
v_call: TRBV9
d_call: -
j_call: TRBJ1-2
cdr3_nt: TGTGCCAGCAGCGTCGAGGCCTTCCATGGCTACACCTTC
cdr3_aa: CASSVEAFHGYTF

clone_size: few
v_call: TRBV20-1
d_call: -
j_call: TRBJ2-3
cdr3_nt: TGCAGTGCCACTACTCCCCGGTTTGATACGCAGTATTTT
cdr3_aa: CSATTPRFDTQYF

clone_size: -
v_call: TRBV18
d_call: -
j_call: TRBJ1-2
cdr3_nt: TGTGCCAGCTCACCACCTAGTCCCCTCCTTGGGGACCGCGGAGGCCCTAACTATGGCTACACCTTC
cdr3_aa: CASSPPSPLLGDRGGPNYGYTF

clone_size: few
v_call: TRBV29-1
d_call: TRBD2
j_call: TRBJ2-2
cdr3_nt: TGCAGCGGGGGGACTAGCGGGATTTCAAAAGCCCATGGAACCGGGGAGCTGTTTTTT
cdr3_aa: CSGGTSGISKAHGTGELFF

clone_size: few
v_call: TRBV20-1
d_call: -
j_call: TRBJ2-1
cdr3_nt: TGCAGTGCTAAGGTCCCCAGCTCCTACAATGAGCAGTTCTTC
cdr3_aa: CSAKVPSSYNEQFF

clone_size: -
v_call: TRBV20-1
d_call: -
j_call: TRBJ1-2
cdr3_nt: TGCAGTGCTAGGGATCACGAGGGCCCATATGGCTACACCTTC
cdr3_aa: CSARDHEGPYGYTF

clone_size: -
v_call: TRBV27
d_call: TRBD2
j_call: TRBJ2-3
cdr3_nt: TGTGCCAGCAGTTTCGACCCGGGGTTAGCGGGACGAGTCACAGATACGCAGTATTTT
cdr3_aa: CASSFDPGLAGRVTDTQYF

clone_size: many
v_call: TRBV6-2/TRBV6-3
d_call: -
j_call: TRBJ1-5
cdr3_nt: TGTGCCAGCAGCTACGGGGGGGACAATCAGCCCCAGCATTTT
cdr3_aa: CASSYGGDNQPQHF

clone_size: -
v_call: TRBV5-1
d_call: -
j_call: TRBJ2-3
cdr3_nt: TGCGCCAGCAGCTCAGTATCGGGCAGCACAGATACGCAGTATTTT
cdr3_aa: CASSSVSGSTDTQYF

clone_size: -
v_call: TRBV29-1
d_call: -
j_call: TRBJ2-3
cdr3_nt: TGCAGCGTCCTTGGCACAGATACGCAGTATTTT
cdr3_aa: CSVLGTDTQYF

clone_size: many
v_call: TRBV28
d_call: -
j_call: TRBJ2-3
cdr3_nt: TGTGCCAGCAGTTTTGGGGGCAGCAGCACAGATACGCAGTATTTT
cdr3_aa: CASSFGGSSTDTQYF

clone_size: many
v_call: TRBV5-1
d_call: TRBD1
j_call: TRBJ1-3
cdr3_nt: TGCGCCAGCAGTTGGGAGGGGGCCTCTGGAAACACCATATATTTT
cdr3_aa: CASSWEGASGNTIYF

clone_size: few
v_call: TRBV20-1
d_call: TRBD1
j_call: TRBJ1-2
cdr3_nt: TGCAGTGCTAGAACCTCGGACAGGGCCTGGGGCTACACCTTC
cdr3_aa: CSARTSDRAWGYTF

clone_size: -
v_call: TRBV18
d_call: -
j_call: TRBJ2-7
cdr3_nt: TGTGCCAGCTCACCCATCACAGACTACGAGCAGTACTTC
cdr3_aa: CASSPITDYEQYF

clone_size: few
v_call: TRBV3-1
d_call: TRBD2
j_call: TRBJ2-3
cdr3_nt: TGTGCCAGCAGCCAGGGAGCTAGCGGAGGGGATACGCAGTATTTT
cdr3_aa: CASSQGASGGDTQYF

clone_size: -
v_call: TRBV6-6
d_call: -
j_call: TRBJ1-1
cdr3_nt: TGTGCCAGCTGGGGGGGTCTGGGTCCAAGTGAAGCTTTCTTT
cdr3_aa: CASWGGLGPSEAFF

clone_size: -
v_call: TRBV28
d_call: -
j_call: TRBJ2-1
cdr3_nt: TGTGCCAGCATCGCAGGGACTCCAACCTATAATGAGCAGTTCTTC
cdr3_aa: CASIAGTPTYNEQFF

clone_size: -
v_call: TRBV6-6
d_call: -
j_call: TRBJ1-4
cdr3_nt: TGTGCCAGCAGTTCCCTCGGGGGGGATGAAAAACTGTTTTTT
cdr3_aa: CASSSLGGDEKLFF

clone_size: -
v_call: TRBV5-1
d_call: TRBD1
j_call: TRBJ1-2
cdr3_nt: TGCGCCAGCAGCGGCCGGGACAGGGGTGACTATGGCTACACCTTC
cdr3_aa: CASSGRDRGDYGYTF

clone_size: -
v_call: TRBV14
d_call: -
j_call: TRBJ1-3
cdr3_nt: TGTGCCAGCAGCCAATTCTCTGGAAACACCATATATTTT
cdr3_aa: CASSQFSGNTIYF

clone_size: few
v_call: TRBV9
d_call: TRBD1
j_call: TRBJ1-3
cdr3_nt: TGTGCCAGCAGCGCGAGGGACAGAGGGGGGATAAACACCATATATTTT
cdr3_aa: CASSARDRGGINTIYF

clone_size: -
v_call: TRBV10-2
d_call: -
j_call: TRBJ2-5
cdr3_nt: TGCGCCAGCAGCCAAACTATACAAGAGACCCAGTACTTC
cdr3_aa: CASSQTIQETQYF

clone_size: -
v_call: TRBV5-6
d_call: -
j_call: TRBJ2-5
cdr3_nt: TGTGCCAGCAGCTTGAATCTGGGGAGCCAAGAGACCCAGTACTTC
cdr3_aa: CASSLNLGSQETQYF

clone_size: few
v_call: TRBV6-1
d_call: TRBD2
j_call: TRBJ2-5
cdr3_nt: TGTGCCAGCAATCCGGGACTAGCCGAGACCCAGTACTTC
cdr3_aa: CASNPGLAETQYF

clone_size: -
v_call: TRBV6-5
d_call: TRBD1
j_call: TRBJ2-1
cdr3_nt: TGTGCCAGCAGTTACTCGAATCAGGGGGCGCGCAATGAACAGTTCTTC
cdr3_aa: CASSYSNQGARNEQFF

clone_size: -
v_call: TRBV3-1
d_call: -
j_call: TRBJ2-5
cdr3_nt: TGTGCCGCGGCCAAGAGAGGGTCCGAGACCCAGTACTTC
cdr3_aa: CAAAKRGSETQYF

clone_size: -
v_call: TRBV5-1
d_call: -
j_call: TRBJ2-3
cdr3_nt: TGCGCCAGCAGCTTATATTTGCGGGGGCTGGATGGCACAGATACGCAGTATTTT
cdr3_aa: CASSLYLRGLDGTDTQYF

clone_size: few
v_call: TRBV7-9
d_call: -
j_call: TRBJ1-3
cdr3_nt: TGTGCCAGCAGCGGGTTGGTCGGGGGCGGTGGAAACACCATATATTTT
cdr3_aa: CASSGLVGGGGNTIYF

clone_size: -
v_call: TRBV7-9
d_call: TRBD1
j_call: TRBJ2-5
cdr3_nt: TGTGCCAGCAGCTTATTGAGACAGGGGTTCGAGGAGACCCAGTACTTC
cdr3_aa: CASSLLRQGFEETQYF

clone_size: -
v_call: TRBV20-1
d_call: TRBD2
j_call: TRBJ2-3
cdr3_nt: TGCGGATGCGGGGGGGCCGCAGATACGCAGTATTTT
cdr3_aa: CGCGGAADTQYF

clone_size: -
v_call: TRBV6-6
d_call: -
j_call: TRBJ2-1
cdr3_nt: TGTGCCAGCAGTTACCTAGAGGTTGACAATGAGCAGTTCTTC
cdr3_aa: CASSYLEVDNEQFF

clone_size: -
v_call: TRBV4-1
d_call: -
j_call: TRBJ1-2
cdr3_nt: TGCGCCAGCAGCCAAGAACCCACCTTGGCAGGGGAGCCCGACTATGGCTACACCTTC
cdr3_aa: CASSQEPTLAGEPDYGYTF

clone_size: -
v_call: TRBV29-1
d_call: -
j_call: TRBJ2-7
cdr3_nt: TGCAGCGTTGGTGGGGGGCGGGTAATCTACGAGCAGTACTTC
cdr3_aa: CSVGGGRVIYEQYF

clone_size: many
v_call: TRBV20-1
d_call: -
j_call: TRBJ1-2
cdr3_nt: TGCAGTGCTAGAGATCGAGATGGTTATGGCTACACCTTC
cdr3_aa: CSARDRDGYGYTF

clone_size: once
v_call: TRBV15
d_call: TRBD2
j_call: TRBJ2-1
cdr3_nt: TGTGCCACCAGCAGAGAGAGACTAGCGGGAGTTGAGCAGTTCTTC
cdr3_aa: CATSRERLAGVEQFF

clone_size: few
v_call: TRBV19
d_call: TRBD1
j_call: TRBJ2-5
cdr3_nt: TGTGCCAGTAGTGATGGGACAGGGGGAAAAGAGACCCAGTACTTC
cdr3_aa: CASSDGTGGKETQYF

clone_size: few
v_call: TRBV12-3/TRBV12-4
d_call: -
j_call: TRBJ2-7
cdr3_nt: TGTGCCAGCAGCCTTGCCGCCGAGCAGTACTTC
cdr3_aa: CASSLAAEQYF